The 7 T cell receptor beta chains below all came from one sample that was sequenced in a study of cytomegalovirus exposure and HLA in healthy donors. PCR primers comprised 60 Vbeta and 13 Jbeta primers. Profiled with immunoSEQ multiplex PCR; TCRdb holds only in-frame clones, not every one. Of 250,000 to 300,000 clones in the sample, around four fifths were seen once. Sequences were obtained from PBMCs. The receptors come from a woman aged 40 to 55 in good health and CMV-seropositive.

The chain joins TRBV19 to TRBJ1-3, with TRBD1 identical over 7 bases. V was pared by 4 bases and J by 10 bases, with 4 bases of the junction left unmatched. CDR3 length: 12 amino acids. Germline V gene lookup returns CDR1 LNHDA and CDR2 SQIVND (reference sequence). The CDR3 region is CASSTGGATIYF. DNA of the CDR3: TGTGCCAGTAGTACAGGGGGAGCGACCATATATTTT.

The CDR3, as DNA: TGTGCCTGGAATTCACAGGGGAATTCACCCCTCCACTTT. It encodes CAWNSQGNSPLHF. The chain has TRBV30 and TRBJ1-6, with 7 bases aligning to TRBD1. Germline loops: CDR1 GTSNPN, CDR2 SVGIG (reference sequence). After removal of 4 bases from V and 7 bases from J, the junction contained 4 bases not matched to a gene. The CDR3 length is 13 residues.

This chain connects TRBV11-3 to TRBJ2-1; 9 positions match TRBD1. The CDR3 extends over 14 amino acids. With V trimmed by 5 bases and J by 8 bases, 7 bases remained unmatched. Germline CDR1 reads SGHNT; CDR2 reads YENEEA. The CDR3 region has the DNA TGTGCCAGCAGCAGCCGGGACAGGGTGCATGAGCAGTTCTTC. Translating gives CASSSRDRVHEQFF.

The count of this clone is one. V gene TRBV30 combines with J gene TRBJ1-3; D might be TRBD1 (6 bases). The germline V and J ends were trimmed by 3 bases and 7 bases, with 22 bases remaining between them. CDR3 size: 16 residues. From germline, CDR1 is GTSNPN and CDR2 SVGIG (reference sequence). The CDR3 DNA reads TGTGCCTGGAGACGACCTCGTGGGGGGGGGCGGAACACCATATATTTT. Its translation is CAWRRPRGGGRNTIYF.

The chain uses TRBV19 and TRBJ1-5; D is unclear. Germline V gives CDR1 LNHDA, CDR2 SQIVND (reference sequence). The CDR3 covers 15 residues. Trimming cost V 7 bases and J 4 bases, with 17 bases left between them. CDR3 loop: CASTDNGRRNQPQHF. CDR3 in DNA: TGTGCCAGTACCGATAACGGGAGGCGAAATCAGCCCCAGCATTTT.

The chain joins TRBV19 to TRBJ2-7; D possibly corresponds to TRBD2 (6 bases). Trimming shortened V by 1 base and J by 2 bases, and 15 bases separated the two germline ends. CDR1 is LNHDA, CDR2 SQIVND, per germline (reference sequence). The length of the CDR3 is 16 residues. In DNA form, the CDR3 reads TGTGCCAGTAGTATAGCGGGCGGGGTACCAACCTACGAGCAGTACTTC. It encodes CASSIAGGVPTYEQYF.

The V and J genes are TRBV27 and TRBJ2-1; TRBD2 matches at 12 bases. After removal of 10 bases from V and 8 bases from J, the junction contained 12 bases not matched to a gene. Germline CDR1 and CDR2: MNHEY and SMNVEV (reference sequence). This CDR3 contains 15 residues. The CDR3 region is CATQNLAGGRDEQFF. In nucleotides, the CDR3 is TGTGCCACTCAAAATCTAGCGGGAGGGAGGGATGAGCAGTTCTTC.